This T cell receptor (beta chain) was obtained from a study of blood T cells in healthy people across ages. CDR3 length: 13 amino acids. Germline V gives CDR1 SNHLY, CDR2 FYNNEI. V lost 4 bases, J lost 8 bases, and 12 bases lay in between. A second roughly 7 to 11 cycle PCR used barcoded and J-beta primers. TCRdb used MiXCR to reprocess the 5' RACE reads, holding one entry per CDR3 protein. The sample lists around 800,000 distinct CDR3 sequences, around 68% seen once, with 28% in the top ten. Sequencing was carried out using blood. The source of this sequence is a man aged 25-45 years in good health. The rearrangement joins TRBV2 to TRBJ2-1; D unclear. CDR3: CASSGRSWDEQFF. The CDR3 DNA follows: TGTGCCAGCAGTGGGCGGTCATGGGATGAGCAGTTCTTC.